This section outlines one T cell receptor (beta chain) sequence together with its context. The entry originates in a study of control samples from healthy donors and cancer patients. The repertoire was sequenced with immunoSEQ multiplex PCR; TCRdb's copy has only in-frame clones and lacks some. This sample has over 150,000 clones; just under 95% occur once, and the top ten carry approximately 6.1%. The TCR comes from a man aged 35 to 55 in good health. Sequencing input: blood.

The CDR3 DNA follows: TGTGCCAGCAGCGTAGGTGGGACAGGCACAGATACGCAGTATTTT. This encodes CASSVGGTGTDTQYF. The rearrangement uses TRBV9 and TRBJ2-3; 7 bases match TRBD1. The junction had 2 bases not matched to a gene; V was cut back by 0 bases and J by 1 base. Germline V CDR1 and CDR2: SGDLS, YYNGEE. The CDR3 loop spans 15 amino acids.